A single sample gave rise to the 27 T cell receptor beta chains below, sequenced in a study of blood T cell repertoires in COVID-19 (dated by TCRdb to 2018 to 2021). The library relied on the immunoSEQ multiplex PCR assay. TCRdb mirrors the immuneACCESS table, restricted to in-frame sequences. Some clones are absent from its copies; in checked studies, under half trace to an unresolved V gene, and the reason for the others is unknown. For this sample there are about 250,000 clones; over 80% appear just once. Of the sample, around 26% falls within the top ten clones. The sample comprised peripheral blood. These receptors were collected from a man aged 35 to 55 with acute or convalescent COVID-19.

The V gene is TRBV3-1 (or the pseudogene TRBV3-2), the J gene TRBJ1-1; tentative D call: TRBD1 (6 bases). V lost 4 bases and J 12 bases, leaving 15 bases between the germline ends. The germline V gene has CDR1 LGHDT and CDR2 YNNKEL (reference sequence). The CDR3 is 12 residues long. The CDR3 sequence: CASSREQGRSFF. CDR3 DNA sequence: TGTGCCAGCAGCCGAGAACAGGGTAGGTCTTTCTTT.

The chain is built from TRBV6-2 or TRBV6-3 and TRBJ2-5; D might be TRBD1 (6 bases). The CDR3 covers 15 residues. Per germline, CDR1 MNHEY and CDR2 SVGEGT. V lost 5 bases, J lost 5 bases, and 18 bases lay in between. For the CDR3, the DNA is TGTGCCAGCAGTCGAGTACAGGGTAGTGCGGAGACCCAGTACTTC. Protein product: CASSRVQGSAETQYF.

V gene TRBV7-3 combines with J gene TRBJ2-3, with TRBD1 matching 7 bases. The CDR3 has 14 amino acids. J gave up 2 bases and V 5 bases, and 4 bases lay outside the gene matches. Germline V lookup: CDR1 SGHTA, CDR2 FQGTGA. CDR3 residues: CASSKGTATDTQYF. The CDR3, as DNA: TGTGCCAGCAGCAAGGGGACAGCCACAGATACGCAGTATTTT.

The chain is built from TRBV7-3 and TRBJ2-3; a weak D match, TRBD1 (6 bases). CDR3 size: 14 residues. The V gene's germline CDR1 is SGHTA and CDR2 FQGTGA. The germline V and J ends were trimmed by 6 bases and 3 bases, with 13 bases remaining between them. CDR3 region: CASRTSGTTDTQYF. The CDR3, as DNA: TGTGCCAGCAGGACCTCCGGGACAACAGATACGCAGTATTTT.

V gene TRBV30 combines with J gene TRBJ1-1; a possible D gene is TRBD1 (5 bases). Germline V gives CDR1 GTSNPN, CDR2 SVGIG (reference sequence). Deletions cut 0 bases from V and 1 base from J, with 12 bases between. The CDR3 runs 15 residues. The DNA for the CDR3 is TGTGCCTGGAGTGTTCTTGGGGGAGGGAACACTGAAGCTTTCTTT. Amino acid sequence: CAWSVLGGGNTEAFF.

The V gene is TRBV5-1, the J gene TRBJ1-5; tentatively, D is TRBD1 (6 bases). CDR3 size: 13 residues. The germline V gene has CDR1 SGHRS and CDR2 YFSETQ. V lost 4 bases and J 6 bases, leaving 11 bases between the germline ends. CDR3 sequence (DNA): TGCGCCAGCAGCCTGGGGGGCAGTCAGCCCCAGCATTTT. It codes for CASSLGGSQPQHF.

This clone was detected a few times. CDR3 sequence: CSVAEGLWDYGYTF. For the CDR3, the DNA is TGCAGCGTTGCGGAGGGGTTGTGGGACTATGGCTACACCTTC. The V gene is TRBV29-1, the J gene TRBJ1-2; TRBD1 might be the D (5 bases). Trimming took off 4 bases at V and 3 bases at J, with 15 bases between the two ends. The germline V gene encodes CDR1 SQVTM and CDR2 ANQGSEA. The CDR3 consists of 14 residues.

The CDR3 DNA reads as TGTGCCAGCATAGCGGGGGGCACAGATACGCAGTATTTT. Translated: CASIAGGTDTQYF. V is TRBV6-5 and J is TRBJ2-3; 9 bases agree with TRBD2. Trimming at V came to 7 bases and at J to 1 base, leaving 0 bases not matched to a gene. The germline gives CDR1 MNHEY, CDR2 SVGAGI. The CDR3 runs to 13 residues.

J is TRBJ1-1 and V is TRBV13, with D maybe TRBD1 (5 bases). This CDR3 is 12 amino acids long. Trimming took off 3 bases at V and 6 bases at J, with 8 bases between the two ends. Germline CDR1 reads PRHDT; CDR2 reads FYEKMQ (reference sequence). The CDR3 DNA reads TGTGCCAGCAGCTTCGACAGAGCTGAAGCTTTCTTT. Its translation: CASSFDRAEAFF.

The chain couples TRBV3-1 (or the pseudogene TRBV3-2) to TRBJ1-1; D remains ambiguous. Germline V gene lookup returns CDR1 LGHDT and CDR2 YNNKEL (reference sequence). This CDR3 comprises 12 residues. Trimming pared 3 bases from V and 8 bases from J, leaving 10 bases between. This chain's CDR3 is CASSQRPGEAFF. The DNA for the CDR3 is TGTGCCAGCAGCCAGAGACCAGGCGAAGCTTTCTTT.

The chain has TRBV29-1 and TRBJ1-1; D not resolved. This CDR3 comprises 15 residues. Trimming removed 6 bases at V and 3 bases at J, with 20 bases between. Germline CDR1 and CDR2: SQVTM and ANQGSEA. CDR3 sequence: CSVTPGVATHTEAFF. The CDR3 nucleotides are TGCAGCGTCACTCCCGGGGTCGCTACACACACTGAAGCTTTCTTT.

The genes are TRBV19 and TRBJ2-7; D unclear. The CDR3 is 15 residues long. Germline loops: CDR1 LNHDA, CDR2 SQIVND (reference sequence). Trimming stripped 3 bases from V and 3 bases from J, with 15 bases between. The CDR3 sequence is CASSIKGEAGYEQYF. The CDR3 DNA sequence: TGTGCCAGTAGTATTAAAGGAGAGGCCGGCTACGAGCAGTACTTC.

This chain connects TRBV2 to TRBJ1-5; TRBD1 aligns across 7 bases. J was trimmed by 6 bases and V by 4 bases; bases with no gene match: 6. The CDR3 contains 14 residues. CDR1 and CDR2 from the germline V gene are SNHLY and FYNNEI. DNA for the CDR3: TGTGCCAGCAGTGTTGAGGAGGGGGCTCAGCCCCAGCATTTT. It yields the protein CASSVEEGAQPQHF.

V is TRBV2 and J is TRBJ1-3; D possibly corresponds to TRBD1 (5 bases). The germline V gene has CDR1 SNHLY and CDR2 FYNNEI. Trimming removed 7 bases from V and 0 bases from J, with 13 bases in between. The CDR3 covers 15 residues. CDR3 bases: TGTGCCAGCACCGACAGAAGACCCTCTGGAAACACCATATATTTT. Its translation: CASTDRRPSGNTIYF.

The chain links TRBV5-1 to TRBJ1-2; TRBD1 is a possible D gene (6 bases). Per the germline V gene, CDR1 is SGHRS and CDR2 is YFSETQ. The CDR3 totals 15 residues. With 3 bases removed from V and 4 bases from J, the gap between germline ends came to 16 bases. CDR3 sequence: CASSSTAGASYGYTF. The CDR3, as DNA: TGCGCCAGCAGCTCCACCGCGGGGGCAAGCTATGGCTACACCTTC.

The rearrangement links TRBV19 to TRBJ2-7; TRBD1 matches 7 bases. Losses at the gene ends were 6 bases for V and 7 bases for J; bases not matched to a gene: 9. CDR3 length: 13 residues. Germline V CDR1 and CDR2: LNHDA, SQIVND (reference sequence). The CDR3 reads CASSLSGQAEQYF. CDR3 nucleotides: TGTGCCAGTAGCCTCAGCGGACAGGCTGAGCAGTACTTC.

The chain employs TRBV6-5 and TRBJ2-4; no clear D gene. Germline lookup yields CDR1 MNHEY and CDR2 SVGAGI. V lost 2 bases and J lost 1, with 9 bases in between. The CDR3 loop spans 15 amino acids. CDR3 protein: CASSYDRGAKNIQYF. CDR3 nucleotides: TGTGCCAGCAGTTACGACCGCGGTGCCAAAAACATTCAGTACTTC.

This chain joins TRBV5-1 and TRBJ1-4; D is uncertain. V lost 4 bases and J lost 3, with 10 bases in between. This CDR3 contains 14 residues. The germline V gene has CDR1 SGHRS and CDR2 YFSETQ. CDR3: CASSRGLPNEKLFF. The CDR3 DNA sequence: TGCGCCAGCAGCCGCGGCCTACCTAATGAAAAACTGTTTTTT.

This sequence joins TRBV20-1 and TRBJ2-7; D not resolved. Germline loops: CDR1 DFQATT, CDR2 SNEGSKA (reference sequence). Trimming removed 3 bases from V and 1 base from J, with 13 bases in between. The CDR3 runs 14 residues. The CDR3 protein is CSASTQELSYEQYF. CDR3 DNA: TGCAGTGCTAGTACGCAGGAATTGTCCTACGAGCAGTACTTC.

The chain is built from TRBV4-1 and TRBJ2-3; no definite D call. Germline loops: CDR1 MGHRA, CDR2 YSYEKL. The CDR3 is made up of 17 amino acids. Deletions cut 0 bases from V and 0 bases from J, with 13 bases between. Written as DNA, the CDR3 is TGCGCCAGCAGCCAAGATTCGGCAGACTTTAGCACAGATACGCAGTATTTT. Translated, it gives CASSQDSADFSTDTQYF.

The CDR3 is CASSQAVAGGSDEQFF. The CDR3 region has the DNA TGTGCCAGCAGCCAAGCCGTAGCGGGAGGATCTGATGAGCAGTTCTTC. The rearrangement uses TRBV4-2 and TRBJ2-1; 10 bases match TRBD2. V was pared by 1 base and J by 8 bases, with 8 bases of the junction left unmatched. Germline CDR1 reads LGHNA; CDR2 reads YNFKEQ. This CDR3 is built from 16 residues.

The chain employs TRBV19 and TRBJ2-4; 7 positions match TRBD1. V was pared by 8 bases and J by 0 bases, with 1 base of the junction left unmatched. This CDR3 has 13 residues. Germline CDR1 reads LNHDA; CDR2 reads SQIVND (reference sequence). The CDR3 sequence is CASWDRAKNIQYF. Here the CDR3 DNA reads TGTGCCAGTTGGGACAGAGCCAAAAACATTCAGTACTTC.

This clone was counted only a few times. The chain combines TRBV5-6 with TRBJ1-2, with D maybe TRBD1 (6 bases). Trimming took off 0 bases at V and 6 bases at J, with 21 bases between the two ends. Germline V gives CDR1 SGHDT, CDR2 YYEEEE. The length of the CDR3 is 17 residues. CDR3 sequence (DNA): TGTGCCAGCAGCTTGGCCGGGGTCCTCCGCAGGGGTGATGGCTACACCTTC. This gives the protein CASSLAGVLRRGDGYTF.

V usage is TRBV7-2 and J usage is TRBJ1-2, with D possibly being TRBD1 (6 bases). The CDR3 runs to 16 residues. The ends were cut back, 1 base at V and 7 bases at J, with 19 bases in the middle. CDR1 and CDR2 from the germline V gene are SGHTA and FQGNSA. CDR3 sequence: CASSLGPQTDRIGYTF. The CDR3 nucleotides are TGTGCCAGCAGCTTAGGTCCGCAAACCGACAGGATTGGCTACACCTTC.

The gene calls are TRBV5-6 and TRBJ2-2; 7 bases map to TRBD1. The ends lost 0 bases at V and 6 bases at J; junction bases unmatched: 5. Germline CDR1 SGHDT, CDR2 YYEEEE. This CDR3 has 15 residues. CDR3 amino acids: CASSLGGQRSGELFF. The CDR3 DNA reads as TGTGCCAGCAGCTTGGGGGGACAGAGGTCCGGGGAGCTGTTTTTT.

The chain employs TRBV18 and TRBJ2-1, with D unresolved. CDR1 is KGHSH, CDR2 LQKENI, per germline. There are 14 residues in the CDR3. V gave up 5 bases and J gave up 0 bases, with 8 bases separating them. CDR3 loop: CASSVQSSYNEQFF. The CDR3 DNA reads as TGTGCCAGCTCAGTACAATCCTCCTACAATGAGCAGTTCTTC.

The chain couples TRBV19 to TRBJ1-2, with 8 bases aligning to TRBD1. Germline CDR1 LNHDA, CDR2 SQIVND (reference sequence). This CDR3 has 14 amino acids. V lost 5 bases to trimming and J lost 7 bases; unmatched junction nucleotides: 9. DNA of the CDR3: TGTGCCAGTAGTCCCAGGACAGGGTTTGCTGGCTACACCTTC. Amino acid sequence: CASSPRTGFAGYTF.